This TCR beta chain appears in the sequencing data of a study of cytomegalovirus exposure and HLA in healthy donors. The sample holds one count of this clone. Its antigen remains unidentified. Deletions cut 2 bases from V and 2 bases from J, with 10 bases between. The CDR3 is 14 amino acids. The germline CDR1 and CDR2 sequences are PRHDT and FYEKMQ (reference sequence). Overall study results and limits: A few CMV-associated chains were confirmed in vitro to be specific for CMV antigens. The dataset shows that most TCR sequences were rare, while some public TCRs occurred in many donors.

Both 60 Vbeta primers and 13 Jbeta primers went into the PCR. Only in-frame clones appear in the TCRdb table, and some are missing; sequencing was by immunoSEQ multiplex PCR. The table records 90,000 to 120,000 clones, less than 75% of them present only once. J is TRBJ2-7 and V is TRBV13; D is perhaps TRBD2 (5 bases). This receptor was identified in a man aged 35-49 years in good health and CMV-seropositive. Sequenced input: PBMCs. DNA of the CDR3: TGTGCCAGCAGCTTATCATGGGAGCCCTACGAGCAGTACTTC. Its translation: CASSLSWEPYEQYF. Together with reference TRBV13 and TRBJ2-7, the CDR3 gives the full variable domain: AAGVIQSPRHLIKEKRETATLKCYPIPRHDTVYWYQQGPGQDPQFLISFYEKMQSDKGSIPDRFSAQQFSDYHSELNMSSLELGDSALYFCASSLSWEPYEQYFGPGTRLTVT.